This TCR beta chain was recovered during a study of metastatic and nonmetastatic thyroid tumors. Study at large: Across peripheral blood and tumor or nodule tissue samples taken from malignant and benign thyroid patients, the repertoires were compared with one another.

Many counts were recorded for this clone. What it recognizes is unknown. In germline, CDR1 is PRHDT, CDR2 FYEKMQ (reference sequence). The CDR3 loop spans 15 amino acids. Trimming cost V 5 bases and J 4 bases; bases outside gene matches: 8. All patients were untreated before thyroid surgery. General study findings and limits: Malignant thyroid tumors reportedly had TCR beta diversity that was significantly higher than in benign nodules, in blood and tumor.

Original data processing: The authors used CDR3 differences across clinicopathological groups to build a distant-metastasis classifier for papillary thyroid cancer. TCRdb re-analyzed the PCR reads using MiXCR. The V and J calls shown here were made by TCRdb, not taken from the authors' results. The data contain more than 40,000 clones, roughly 4% of them singletons. The chain joins TRBV13 to TRBJ2-3; 8 nucleotides line up with TRBD1. The TCR was taken from a female donor with papillary thyroid cancer or a benign thyroid nodule (not recorded which). Some clones in this sample may be carry-over from other donors' samples. Sequences were obtained from blood. CDR3 DNA: TGTGCCAGCAGCCTCCGCCAGACAGGGGCAGATACGCAGTATTTT. Its protein product is CASSLRQTGADTQYF.